Reported below is one T cell receptor (beta chain). Its antigen remains unidentified. Assay used: immunoSEQ multiplex PCR; TCRdb lists only in-frame clones, some missing. The sample gives about 420,000 clones, over 75% of which show up once; less than 4.5% is in the top ten. Treatment: around 19 received Ad26.COV2.S at low or high dose, single or two shots; about five received placebo; per-sample allocation not given. The samples date from day 63 after the first vaccine or placebo injection. This sample is part of a study of Ad26.COV2.S vaccination and SARS-CoV-2 variants. Overall study: Doses of Ad26.COV2.S were injected into muscle once or twice, 56 days apart. General study points: Recipients given vaccine exceeded placebo recipients in spike-specific TCR breadth. Responses of spike-specific T cells (both CD8+ and CD4+) reportedly showed substantial breadth after vaccination.

CDR1 MGHRA and CDR2 YSYEKL come from the germline V gene. Trimming pared 1 base from V and 6 bases from J, leaving 13 bases between. CDR3 size: 15 residues. The receptor was derived from a person aged 18-65 years who received the Ad26.COV2.S COVID-19 vaccine or a placebo. Here the sequenced sample was peripheral blood, taken in a trial of Ad26.COV2.S vaccine versus placebo. The chain links TRBV4-1 to TRBJ1-5; possible D gene TRBD1, 5 bases. CDR3 coding DNA: TGCGCCAGCAGCCAAGGGGCAGGCCAGGGTCAGCCCCAGCATTTT. Translation: CASSQGAGQGQPQHF.